Listed below are T cell receptor beta chains from one sample, sequenced in a study of a mutant IDH1 vaccine in newly diagnosed glioma. These receptors are not linked to any known antigen. The protocol was immunoSEQ multiplex PCR, while the TCRdb copy is restricted to in-frame clones and leaves out a portion. The sample lists approximately 50,000 clones, less than 90% occurring once. The starting material was PBMCs, obtained from a glioma patient whose treatment included an IDH1 peptide vaccine. These receptors were collected from a woman aged 50 to 65 with glioma. Each CDR3 is given with its conserved first and last residue. The D gene is left open where the match is weak. Clone sizes are given selectively: once, few, many, or a class where the clone is expanded.

abundance	j_gene	v_gene	d_gene	CDR3nt	CDR3aa
once	TRBJ1-4	TRBV9	.	TGTGCCAGCAGCGGGGGGGGGTCTAATGAAAAACTGTTTTTT	CASSGGGSNEKLFF
.	TRBJ2-1	TRBV6-1	.	TGTGCCAGCAGTGAAGCAAGGAGGGGGCAAAAGTACAATGAGCAGTTCTTC	CASSEARRGQKYNEQFF
.	TRBJ1-3	TRBV2	.	TGTGCCAGCAGTGTAATTAGGGTTTCTGGAAACACCATATATTTT	CASSVIRVSGNTIYF
.	TRBJ2-7	TRBV28	TRBD2	TGTGCCAGCAGTTCTAGCGGCTGGGACGAGCAGTACTTC	CASSSSGWDEQYF
.	TRBJ1-1	TRBV10-3	.	TGTGCCATCAGTGAGGGGACAATTACGAACACTGAAGCTTTCTTT	CAISEGTITNTEAFF
.	TRBJ1-4	TRBV7-9	.	TGTGCCAGCAGCTTACTTCTTGAGGGACGTAATGAAAAACTGTTTTTT	CASSLLLEGRNEKLFF
.	TRBJ2-5	TRBV5-1	.	TGCGCCAGCAGCAGCCTATACGAGTCTGAGACCCAGTACTTC	CASSSLYESETQYF
.	TRBJ1-2	TRBV19	.	TGTGCCAGTAGTGTGGCCTTCAGACAGGACAACTATGGCTACACCTTC	CASSVAFRQDNYGYTF
.	TRBJ1-3	TRBV18	TRBD1	TGTGCCAGCTCGCCCACCGGGACAGGGCTTACGTCTGGAAACACCATATATTTT	CASSPTGTGLTSGNTIYF
.	TRBJ2-7	TRBV6-1	.	TGTGCCAGCAGTGTAGCCGCAGCGGTCTACGAGCAGTACTTC	CASSVAAAVYEQYF
.	TRBJ1-5	TRBV5-1	TRBD1	TGCGCCAGCAGCTTGGAAGGGGGCAGCAATCAGCCCCAGCATTTT	CASSLEGGSNQPQHF
.	TRBJ1-5	TRBV9	.	TGTGCCAGCAGCGCCGGGACACTTAGCAATCAGCCCCAGCATTTT	CASSAGTLSNQPQHF
few	TRBJ1-5	TRBV28	.	TGTGCCAGCAGTTTTCAGTCTAGCAATCAGCCCCAGCATTTT	CASSFQSSNQPQHF
.	TRBJ1-4	TRBV29-1	TRBD1	TGCAGCGTGGGGGACAGGGATGAAAAACTGTTTTTT	CSVGDRDEKLFF
.	TRBJ1-5	TRBV13	TRBD1	TGTGCCAGCAGCTTCTCCGACAGGGAGTCCCAGCATTTT	CASSFSDRESQHF
.	TRBJ2-3	TRBV19	.	TGTGCCAGTAGTATTGGAGGGGCAGGGACAGATACGCAGTATTTT	CASSIGGAGTDTQYF
.	TRBJ2-7	TRBV11-2	TRBD2	TGTGCCAGCAGCTTATCGCTTACTAGCGGCTCCGAGCAGTACTTC	CASSLSLTSGSEQYF
.	TRBJ1-2	TRBV19	.	TGTGCCAGTAGTAGCGCCATAGGAGCTCTTGATGGCTACACCTTC	CASSSAIGALDGYTF